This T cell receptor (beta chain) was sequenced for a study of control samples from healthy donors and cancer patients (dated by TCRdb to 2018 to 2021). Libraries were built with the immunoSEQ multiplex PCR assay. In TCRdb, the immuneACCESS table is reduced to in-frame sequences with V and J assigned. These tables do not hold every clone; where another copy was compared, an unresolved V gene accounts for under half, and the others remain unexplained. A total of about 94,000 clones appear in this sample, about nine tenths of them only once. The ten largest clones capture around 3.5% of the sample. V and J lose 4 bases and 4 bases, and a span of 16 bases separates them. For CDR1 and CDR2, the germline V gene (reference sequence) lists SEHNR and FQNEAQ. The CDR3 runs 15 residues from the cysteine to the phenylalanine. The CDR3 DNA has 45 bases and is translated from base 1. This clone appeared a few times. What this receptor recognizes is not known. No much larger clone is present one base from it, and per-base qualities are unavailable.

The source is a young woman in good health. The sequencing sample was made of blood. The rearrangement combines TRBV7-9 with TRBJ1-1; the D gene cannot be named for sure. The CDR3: CASSSEQSWGTEAFF. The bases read TGTGCCAGCAGCTCTGAACAGAGCTGGGGCACTGAAGCTTTCTTT. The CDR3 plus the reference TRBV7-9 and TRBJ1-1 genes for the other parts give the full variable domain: DTGVSQNPRHKITKRGQNVTFRCDPISEHNRLYWYRQTLGQGPEFLTYFQNEAQLEKSRLLSDRFSAERPKGSFSTLEIQRTEQGDSAMYLCASSSEQSWGTEAFFGQGTRLTVV.